Detailed here is one T cell receptor (beta chain). Its antigen is not yet known. A much larger clonotype is one base distant, so this may be a read error. Ophthalmopathy patients were characterized by moderately to severely active disease, a Clinical Activity Score of at least 3, a NOSPECS grade of at least 4, and a disease duration under 3 months. Anyone with other autoimmune diseases, uncontrolled infections, pregnancy or lactation was excluded from the study. Diagnosis relied on clinical symptoms, serum thyroxine, TRAb, thyroid ultrasound and orbital computed tomography. Using Ficoll-Paque density gradient centrifugation, PBMCs were isolated from less than 13 ml of fresh peripheral blood. Trizol reagent was used to extract the total RNA, and its quality was then checked on an Agilent 2100 Bioanalyzer. For repertoire sequencing, TCR beta CDR3 regions were amplified from RNA transcripts. The first round was an RT-PCR using HTBI primers with the Qiagen OneStep RT-PCR kit, and this first round was followed by a second-round multiplex PCR, then size selection and purification. The libraries underwent paired-end sequencing with 100 bp reads on an Illumina HiSeq2000. Regarding the original processing steps: SOAPnuke was used to process the reads, throwing out any read that had adapters, had uncalled bases, had a mean Phred below 15, or lacked an exact constant-primer or identifier match. High-quality paired reads were merged with COPE v1.2.5. Each unique nucleotide sequence was treated as a clonotype, and MiTCR v1.1 was used to align the clonotypes to the IMGT TRB V, D and J references. Analysis was restricted to V-J combinations with a frequency above 0.0001, which covered 99% to 99.2% of repertoires. A TCR clonal expansion and chaos score per V-J combination was defined as the ratio of F50 clonal expansion to chaos observed in the TCRdist matrix. Features were reduced by Welch's t-statistics and random forest to approximately 13 V-J combinations, which fed a naive Bayes classifier. Thyroid-blood repertoire similarity was quantified with the Morisita-Horn index. TCRdb reprocessing: public reads trimmed at Q25 with fastp, clones called with MiXCR, in-frame beta chains kept. Each CDR3 protein appears once, grouped with its most common genes and DNA. The authors' filters were not applied to this entry. The sample data list approximately 210,000 distinct CDR3 sequences, and 29% of these were observed just once. The ten largest make up approximately 9.1% of the sample.

The data were taken from a study of Graves' ophthalmopathy and Graves' hyperthyroidism listed by TCRdb under 2018. General notes on the study: Peripheral blood was collected at initial diagnosis, prior to any treatment. To tell Graves' ophthalmopathy apart from Graves' hyperthyroidism, and to predict which patients would progress to ophthalmopathy, the study relied on TCR beta repertoire signatures. In total, approximately 140 blood samples were TCR-sequenced: under 45 ophthalmopathy, under 85 hyperthyroidism and some 17 hyperthyroidism-to-ophthalmopathy patients. A discovery set of 90 to 100 patients (around 40 ophthalmopathy, fewer than 60 stable hyperthyroidism) was enrolled to explore V-J signatures distinguishing ophthalmopathy from hyperthyroidism. An independent validation cohort was composed of 18 hyperthyroidism patients and 15 to 17 patients who later progressed from hyperthyroidism to ophthalmopathy. In a handful of hyperthyroidism patients, the T-cell repertoire of thyroid tissue was compared with the T-cell repertoire of blood. After sampling, hyperthyroidism patients received methimazole starting at 30 mg daily, and ophthalmopathy patients received high-dose intravenous methylprednisolone. The 95 to 100 discovery patients were randomly divided into training and test sets at a 7:3 ratio.

Study-level results and caveats: In validation, the model predicted ophthalmopathy progression with nearly 71% sensitivity and around 72% specificity; fewer than 15 predicted patients were CT-confirmed with GO in a median of approximately six months. Among expanded thyroid clonotypes with frequency above 0.001, most also showed up in blood, which suggests that blood repertoires may reflect the thyroid immune response. Ophthalmopathy was separated from stable hyperthyroidism by the 13-signature model with more than 85% sensitivity and 81% to 84% specificity in cross-validation and with 80%/75% in the test set. No statistical method was used to predetermine the sample size, and group allocation was not hidden from the investigators.

The CDR3 runs 13 amino acids, cysteine and phenylalanine included. CDR3 DNA is the only sequence kept; it has 39 bases, read in frame from the first base. Clipping removes 7 bases from V and 11 bases from J, with 12 as the unmatched junction base count. The rearranged chain carries TRBV12-3 or TRBV12-4 and TRBJ1-1; 8 bases in between match TRBD1. This receptor was obtained from a middle-aged man with Graves' ophthalmopathy. Donor details come from another sample of the same person, matched by shared clones. The sequenced sample consisted of peripheral blood. This receptor carries the CDR3 CASNFRAGTGAFF. In nucleotides, the sequence is TGTGCCAGCAACTTTCGGGCAGGGACAGGTGCTTTCTTT.